The rows below give T cell receptor beta chains drawn from one sample of a study of regulatory T cells in long-lasting Graves disease. TCRdb used MiXCR to reprocess the multiplex PCR reads, holding one entry per CDR3 protein. The table has roughly 300,000 distinct CDR3 sequences, approximately 20% seen once; the top ten hold 56%. The specimen was peripheral blood mononuclear cells (PBMCs), collected when the disease was refractory, from a patient treated with antithyroid drugs. Receptors were obtained from a female donor with Graves disease. Each CDR3 is given with its conserved first and last residue. A D gene is named only where the DNA matches it firmly. A clone size is listed for some rows: how often the clone was seen (once, few, many), or a class if it is expanded.

. many 15 TRBJ2-7 TRBV20-1 CSARDSSRDTYEQYF TGCAGTGCTAGAGATTCTTCGCGGGACACCTACGAGCAGTACTTC
TRBD1 . 15 TRBJ1-2 TRBV6-1 CASSEPGQGIYGYTF TGTGCCAGCAGTGAACCCGGACAGGGCATATATGGCTACACCTTC
TRBD2 . 17 TRBJ2-6 TRBV6-1 CASSRLAGPSGANVLTF TGTGCCAGCAGTCGACTAGCGGGGCCCTCTGGGGCCAACGTCCTGACTTTC
. many 13 TRBJ2-7 TRBV28 CASSLGKAYEQYF TGTGCCAGCAGTTTGGGGAAGGCCTACGAGCAGTACTTC
. . 13 TRBJ2-3 TRBV20-1 CSAPHEARDTQYF TGCAGTGCGCCCCATGAAGCAAGAGATACGCAGTATTTT
TRBD2 . 15 TRBJ2-5 TRBV6-1 CASSGGLAGSETQYF TGTGCCAGCAGTGGTGGACTAGCGGGATCCGAGACCCAGTACTTC
. . 15 TRBJ1-2 TRBV5-4 CASSLFSTANYGYTF TGTGCCAGCAGCTTGTTCTCCACAGCTAACTATGGCTACACCTTC
. few 13 TRBJ1-1 TRBV20-1 CSAKVRVNTEAFF TGCAGTGCTAAAGTCAGAGTGAACACTGAAGCTTTCTTT
. few 13 TRBJ2-2 TRBV4-3 CASSRDISGELFF TGCGCCAGCAGCCGAGACATCTCCGGGGAGCTGTTTTTT
. once 13 TRBJ2-3 TRBV20-1 CSARVPYTDTQYF TGCAGTGCTAGGGTACCTTACACAGATACGCAGTATTTT
. . 16 TRBJ1-3 TRBV6-5 CASSYSKAGQGSTIYF TGTGCCAGCAGTTACTCGAAGGCAGGGCAGGGAAGCACCATATATTTT
TRBD2 . 18 TRBJ2-7 TRBV4-2 CASSQGSPGGLAVYEQYF TGTGCCAGCAGCCAAGGCTCCCCCGGGGGACTAGCGGTCTACGAGCAGTACTTC
. . 12 TRBJ2-7 TRBV20-1 CSKGVMGYEQYF TGCAGCAAGGGGGTAATGGGCTACGAGCAGTACTTC
TRBD1 . 16 TRBJ1-2 TRBV5-1 CASSGTSDRLAGGYTF TGCGCCAGCAGCGGAACGTCGGACAGGTTGGCAGGGGGCTACACCTTC
TRBD2 . 13 TRBJ2-1 TRBV7-9 CASLLAGIGEQFF TGTGCCAGTCTCCTAGCGGGAATTGGTGAGCAGTTCTTC
TRBD2 . 16 TRBJ2-1 TRBV7-3 CASSLWRLAGGSEQFF TGTGCCAGCAGCTTATGGCGACTAGCGGGAGGAAGTGAGCAGTTCTTC
TRBD1 many 15 TRBJ2-7 TRBV7-8 CASSFSGQGDYEQYF TGTGCCAGCAGCTTTTCCGGACAGGGGGACTACGAGCAGTACTTC
TRBD2 few 16 TRBJ2-7 TRBV4-1 CASRARTSGRNHEQYF TGCGCCAGCAGAGCAAGGACTAGCGGGAGGAATCACGAGCAGTACTTC
. . 16 TRBJ2-5 TRBV12-3/TRBV12-4 CVSSLDRFRGGETQYF TGTGTCAGCAGCCTGGACAGGTTCAGGGGGGGGGAGACCCAGTACTTC
TRBD2 . 13 TRBJ2-4 TRBV5-4 CASSGTSKDIQYF TGTGCCAGCAGCGGGACTAGCAAGGACATTCAGTACTTC
TRBD2 few 17 TRBJ2-5 TRBV14 CASSQTYRDYPKETQYF TGTGCCAGCAGCCAAACCTACCGGGACTACCCAAAAGAGACCCAGTACTTC
TRBD2 . 18 TRBJ2-5 TRBV15 CATSRVPRLAEIQETQYF TGTGCCACCAGCAGAGTCCCGAGGCTAGCGGAAATCCAAGAGACCCAGTACTTC
TRBD2 few 18 TRBJ2-7 TRBV27 CASSLTPGTSGYSYEQYF TGTGCCAGCAGTCTAACACCGGGGACTAGCGGGTACTCCTACGAGCAGTACTTC
TRBD1 once 14 TRBJ2-7 TRBV4-2 CASSEPGQGYEQYF TGTGCCAGCAGCGAACCGGGACAGGGCTACGAGCAGTACTTC
. many 15 TRBJ2-5 TRBV13 CASSLGFSGQETQYF TGTGCCAGCAGCTTAGGTTTTAGCGGACAAGAGACCCAGTACTTC
. many 13 TRBJ1-5 TRBV20-1 CSARGAVDQPQHF TGCAGTGCTAGAGGGGCGGTTGATCAGCCCCAGCATTTT
TRBD1 few 15 TRBJ2-7 TRBV5-1 CASSMGQASSYEQYF TGCGCCAGCAGCATGGGACAGGCAAGCTCCTACGAGCAGTACTTC
. . 15 TRBJ1-6 TRBV7-2 CASSPGAGEGSPLHF TGTGCCAGCAGCCCAGGGGCGGGGGAGGGTTCACCCCTCCACTTT
TRBD1 few 18 TRBJ2-5 TRBV7-6 CASSHPKGWTGSQETQYF TGTGCCAGCAGCCATCCGAAGGGTTGGACAGGGTCTCAAGAGACCCAGTACTTC
. . 12 TRBJ2-3 TRBV20-1 CSARDGVNTQYF TGCAGTGCTAGAGATGGAGTTAATACGCAGTATTTT
. many 15 TRBJ2-4 TRBV7-2 CASSLYGRLGDIQYF TGTGCCAGCAGCTTATACGGGCGGTTGGGGGACATTCAGTACTTC
. few 13 TRBJ2-2 TRBV28 CASSLFTTGELFF TGTGCCAGCAGTTTATTTACCACCGGGGAGCTGTTTTTT
. . 15 TRBJ1-5 TRBV6-1 CASSRIQGSNQPQHF TGTGCCAGCAGTAGGATACAGGGCAGCAATCAGCCCCAGCATTTT
TRBD2 few 16 TRBJ2-2 TRBV6-1 CASRGLAGGFDGELFF TGTGCCAGCAGAGGACTAGCGGGAGGTTTCGACGGGGAGCTGTTTTTT
. . 13 TRBJ1-1 TRBV30 CAWSVGLGAEAFF TGTGCCTGGAGTGTGGGCTTGGGGGCTGAAGCTTTCTTT
. many 12 TRBJ1-2 TRBV28 CASTDGFYGYTF TGTGCCAGCACCGACGGGTTCTATGGCTACACCTTC
. few 14 TRBJ2-7 TRBV3-1 CASSQTTLSYEQYF TGTGCCAGCAGCCAGACAACCCTTTCTTACGAGCAGTACTTC
TRBD2 few 17 TRBJ2-7 TRBV24-1 CATSDLNPTSGTYEQYF TGTGCCACCAGTGATTTAAACCCGACTAGCGGCACCTACGAGCAGTACTTC
. . 15 TRBJ2-1 TRBV7-9 CASSPSYLHYNEQFF TGTGCCAGCAGCCCCAGCTATCTCCACTACAATGAGCAGTTCTTC
TRBD1 many 13 TRBJ2-7 TRBV2 CASREGQDYEQYF TGTGCCAGCAGGGAGGGACAGGACTACGAGCAGTACTTC
TRBD1 many 14 TRBJ1-4 TRBV7-9 CASSTRDSDEKLFF TGTGCCAGCAGCACCCGGGACAGCGATGAAAAACTGTTTTTT
TRBD1 many 14 TRBJ1-2 TRBV27 CASSFQGGFYGYTF TGTGCCAGCAGTTTCCAGGGGGGTTTCTATGGCTACACCTTC
. many 14 TRBJ1-4 TRBV13 CASSFRTDGEKLFF TGTGCCAGCAGCTTTCGAACCGACGGTGAAAAACTGTTTTTT
. few 19 TRBJ2-7 TRBV11-2 CASSLVVTPYGGSSYEQYF TGTGCCAGCAGCTTAGTTGTCACCCCTTACGGGGGAAGCTCCTACGAGCAGTACTTC
. few 11 TRBJ2-5 TRBV30 CAWSSGETQYF TGTGCCTGGAGTTCCGGGGAGACCCAGTACTTC
. few 13 TRBJ2-1 TRBV12-3/TRBV12-4 CASSYDLRGEQFF TGTGCCAGCAGTTACGACTTACGGGGTGAGCAGTTCTTC
TRBD1 . 12 TRBJ1-1 TRBV10-3 CAISEGDSVAFF TGTGCCATCAGTGAGGGGGACAGTGTGGCTTTCTTT
. . 15 TRBJ2-1 TRBV11-2 CASSFGQGVYNEQFF TGTGCCAGCAGCTTTGGGCAAGGGGTCTACAATGAGCAGTTCTTC